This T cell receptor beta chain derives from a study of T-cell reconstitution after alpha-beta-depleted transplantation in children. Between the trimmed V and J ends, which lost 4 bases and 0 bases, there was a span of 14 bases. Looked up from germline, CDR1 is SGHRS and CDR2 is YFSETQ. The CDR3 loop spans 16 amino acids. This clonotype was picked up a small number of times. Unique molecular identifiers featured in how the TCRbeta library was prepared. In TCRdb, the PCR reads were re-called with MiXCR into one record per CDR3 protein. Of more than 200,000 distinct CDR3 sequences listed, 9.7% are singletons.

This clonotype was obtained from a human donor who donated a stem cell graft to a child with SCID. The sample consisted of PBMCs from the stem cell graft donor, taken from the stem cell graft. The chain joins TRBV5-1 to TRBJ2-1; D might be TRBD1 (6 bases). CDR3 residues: CASSAQGSSSYNEQFF. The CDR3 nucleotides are TGCGCCAGCAGCGCACAGGGATCCAGCTCCTACAATGAGCAGTTCTTC. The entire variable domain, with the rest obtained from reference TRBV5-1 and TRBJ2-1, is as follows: KAGVTQTPRYLIKTRGQQVTLSCSPISGHRSVSWYQQTPGQGLQFLFEYFSETQRNKGNFPGRFSGRQFSNSRSEMNVSTLELGDSALYLCASSAQGSSSYNEQFFGPGTRLTVL.